This TCR beta chain was documented in a study of blood T cell repertoires in COVID-19. This table comes from immunoSEQ multiplex PCR, and its TCRdb copy is limited to in-frame clones, with some not included. The sample includes around 45,000 clones, around 90% of them seen just once. The sample holds one count of this clone. The sequenced sample consisted of peripheral blood. The sequence was obtained from a man at least 80 years old with acute or convalescent COVID-19.

Written as DNA, the CDR3 is TGTGCCAGCAGTTTGGGCCCCGGCAGGGGACAAGAGACCCAGTACTTC. Translating gives CASSLGPGRGQETQYF. The rearrangement joins TRBV27 to TRBJ2-5; D possibly corresponds to TRBD1 (6 bases). CDR1 is MNHEY and CDR2 is SMNVEV in the germline V gene (reference sequence). This CDR3 contains 16 residues. V was pared by 3 bases and J by 2 bases, with 16 bases between.